This T cell receptor beta chain was sequenced in a study of T cell responses to AZD1222 COVID-19 vaccine. General study results and limits: White British donors predominated, females outnumbered males, and clonal diversity was possibly underestimated.

This clone appeared a few times. Antigen unknown. Using immunoSEQ multiplex PCR, the repertoire was profiled, and TCRdb retains in-frame clones only, with some absent. The sample shows around 100,000 clones, around 87% of them seen only once. The sample consisted of peripheral blood, taken on day 0 of MenACWY control vaccination. This TCR derives from an adult in good health.

The CDR3 DNA follows: TGTGCCAGCAGCTTAGCGGGACAGGGGGCGGGTGAAGCTTTCTTT. Translated, it gives CASSLAGQGAGEAFF. The chain recombines TRBV7-2 with TRBJ1-1; TRBD1 matches at 12 bases. The length of the CDR3 is 15 residues. Germline V CDR1 and CDR2: SGHTA, FQGNSA. Germline trimming cut 0 bases from V and 7 bases from J; bases unmatched to any gene: 3.